A selection of T cell receptor beta chains follows, all from one sample in a study of tumor-infiltrating lymphocytes in localized non-small cell lung cancer. Only in-frame clones appear in the TCRdb table, and some are missing; sequencing was by immunoSEQ multiplex PCR. The data show roughly 8,000 clones, with under 75% seen just once and around 13% held by the top ten. The sample comprised uninvolved lung tissue not adjacent to the tumor. The receptors shown here come from a human donor with non-small cell lung cancer. The CDR3 runs from the conserved cysteine through the conserved F or W. The D gene is left open where the match is weak. Clone size is given for some rows only: seen once, a few or many times, or a class if the clone is expanded.

V gene	J gene	CDR3 length	clone size	D gene	CDR3 DNA	CDR3 protein
TRBV19	TRBJ1-2	16	NA	NA	TGTGCCAGTAGTATAGATCGACTTAATCCTAACTATGGCTACACCTTC	CASSIDRLNPNYGYTF
TRBV5-4	TRBJ2-3	15	NA	TRBD2	TGTGCCAGCAGCTTGAATAGCGGGGGGGCAGATACGCAGTATTTT	CASSLNSGGADTQYF
TRBV5-1	TRBJ1-6	13	NA	NA	TGCGCCAGCAGATCAGGGGACAATTCACCCCTCCACTTT	CASRSGDNSPLHF
TRBV7-9	TRBJ1-1	17	medium-sized	TRBD1	TGTGCCAGCATCCCCTGGGGGAACAGGGGAAAGGGCACTGAAGCTTTCTTT	CASIPWGNRGKGTEAFF
TRBV5-4	TRBJ2-7	12	NA	NA	TGTGCCAGCAGCTTGAACCACTACGAGCAGTACTTC	CASSLNHYEQYF
TRBV6-5	TRBJ1-5	13	NA	NA	TGTGCCAGCAGTTACAGGCCAAGCCAGCCCCAGCATTTT	CASSYRPSQPQHF
TRBV6-5	TRBJ1-2	13	NA	NA	TGTGCCAGCAGTCCGACTTTCCTACATGGCTACACCTTC	CASSPTFLHGYTF
TRBV7-9	TRBJ2-7	12	NA	NA	TGTGCCAGCAGCTCTTACAGAAACGAGCAGTACTTC	CASSSYRNEQYF
TRBV5-1	TRBJ2-7	16	NA	TRBD1	TGCGCCAGCAGCTTGGAGGGAGGCAGGGGGCGTTACGAGCAGTACTTC	CASSLEGGRGRYEQYF
TRBV2	TRBJ2-5	15	few	NA	TGTGCCAGCAGCAGCATAGGAGGGGCAAAAGAGACCCAGTACTTC	CASSSIGGAKETQYF
TRBV2	TRBJ1-5	12	NA	NA	TGTGCCAGCAGTGAAGGAAATCAGCCCCAGCATTTT	CASSEGNQPQHF
TRBV6-6	TRBJ2-7	15	once	NA	TGTGCCAGCAGGCTCCAGGGGGGTACCGCCTACGAGCAGTACTTC	CASRLQGGTAYEQYF
TRBV5-1	TRBJ2-5	16	NA	TRBD2	TGCGCCAGCAGCTTGGCTCTAGCGGGGGGGCCACAGACCCAGTACTTC	CASSLALAGGPQTQYF
TRBV28	TRBJ2-1	17	NA	TRBD2	TGTGCCAGCAGTGGGGCTAGCGGGGGGACCCACTACAATGAGCAGTTCTTC	CASSGASGGTHYNEQFF
TRBV30	TRBJ1-2	11	NA	NA	TGTGCCTCCTACACCCCCTATGGCTACACCTTC	CASYTPYGYTF
TRBV29-1	TRBJ1-1	13	NA	NA	TGCAGCGCCTGTGGACAGCTCAACACTGAAGCTTTCTTT	CSACGQLNTEAFF
TRBV2	TRBJ1-3	13	few	NA	TGTGCCAGCAGTGAAGGGGGCTGGGACACCATATATTTT	CASSEGGWDTIYF
TRBV30	TRBJ1-1	12	NA	NA	TGTGCCTGGAGTGAAGAAAACACTGAAGCTTTCTTT	CAWSEENTEAFF
TRBV6-4	TRBJ1-6	15	NA	NA	TGTGCCAGCAGTGACTCGCCGGGGTCAAATTCACCCCTCCACTTT	CASSDSPGSNSPLHF
TRBV19	TRBJ1-5	14	NA	NA	TGTGCCAGTAGTATAGATCTATCGGTATTGCCCCAGCATTTT	CASSIDLSVLPQHF